This T cell receptor beta chain is from a study of CD8+ T cells in alopecia areata. Regarding the study as a whole: Patients displayed less clarity in TCR sharing than mice, a finding possibly related to HLA. The study found higher clonality in lesional than normal scalp, especially in alopecia totalis/universalis. There were also resident alphabeta T cells of normal skin sequenced in scalp samples.

Details on this clone: The antigen is not known.

Extraction of RNA preceded its reverse transcription into cDNA, which served as the sequencing template. Sequenced by immunoSEQ multiplex PCR; TCRdb stores in-frame clones only, minus some. Among hundreds of thousands of clones, approximately 52% were seen once, and the ten largest hold 0.45%. Trimming shortened V by 4 bases and J by 5 bases, and 14 bases separated the two germline ends. The germline CDR1 and CDR2 sequences are SGHTA and FQGNSA. This CDR3 is built from 14 residues. The sample here was CD4+ T cells sorted from blood, taken at week 0. The origin of this receptor is a human donor with alopecia areata. The chain has TRBV7-2 and TRBJ2-5, with a tentative D call TRBD1 (6 bases). CDR3 amino acids: CASSSTQGRETQYF. The CDR3, as DNA: TGTGCCAGCAGCTCTACACAGGGTCGGGAGACCCAGTACTTC.